Shown below are 17 T cell receptor beta chains from a single sample sequenced in a study of T cell responses to AZD1222 COVID-19 vaccine. Measured with immunoSEQ multiplex PCR; TCRdb has only the in-frame clones, and not every one. In the table there are approximately 150,000 clones, over 90% of which are singletons. The material was peripheral blood, obtained on day 0 of AZD1222 vaccination. Source of these receptors: an adult in good health.

The V call is TRBV14, the J call TRBJ1-1; no firm D call. Germline-derived CDR1 and CDR2 are SGHDN and FVKESK. CDR3 size: 15 residues. With 1 base removed from V and 0 bases from J, the gap between germline ends came to 9 bases. In DNA, the CDR3 is TGTGCCAGCAGCCAAGTGGGGAAATTGAACACTGAAGCTTTCTTT. Translating it yields CASSQVGKLNTEAFF.

This clone was counted between two and nine times. This chain uses TRBV4-1 with TRBJ2-1; D ambiguous. This CDR3 has 15 amino acids. Trimming pared 1 base from V and 2 bases from J, leaving 9 bases between. Germline CDR1 MGHRA, CDR2 YSYEKL. CDR3 region: CASSQAHGPYNEQFF. The DNA of the CDR3 is TGCGCCAGCAGCCAAGCTCACGGTCCCTACAATGAGCAGTTCTTC.

The chain combines TRBV4-1 with TRBJ1-1; possibly TRBD1 for D (6 bases). In germline, CDR1 is MGHRA, CDR2 YSYEKL. This CDR3 comprises 17 residues. V was trimmed by 2 bases and J by 0 bases, leaving 16 bases between them. The CDR3 sequence is CASSQSGGHTMNTEAFF. The CDR3 DNA follows: TGCGCCAGCAGCCAATCCGGGGGGCACACCATGAACACTGAAGCTTTCTTT.

In nucleotides, the CDR3 is TGCGCCAGCAGCCAAGACATTGAGCAGTTCTTC. Translated, it gives CASSQDIEQFF. The V and J genes are TRBV4-1 and TRBJ2-1, with unresolved D. The CDR3 loop spans 11 amino acids. The germline V and J ends were trimmed by 0 bases and 9 bases, with 3 bases remaining between them. CDR1 is MGHRA, CDR2 YSYEKL, per germline.

This chain joins TRBV19 and TRBJ1-4; D unclear. V lost 7 bases, J lost 8 bases, and 11 bases lay in between. Germline V gene lookup returns CDR1 LNHDA and CDR2 SQIVND (reference sequence). The CDR3 runs 12 residues. Here the CDR3 reads CASKSGGEKLFF. CDR3 DNA: TGTGCCAGTAAATCTGGAGGGGAAAAACTGTTTTTT.

The chain uses TRBV6-5 and TRBJ2-7, with TRBD2 matching 8 bases. V shed 6 bases, J shed 3 bases, and the junction held 7 bases outside the gene matches. The CDR3 length is 14 residues. The germline V gene has CDR1 MNHEY and CDR2 SVGAGI. CDR3 bases: TGTGCCAGCAGCTCAAGCGGGGGTTACTACGAGCAGTACTTC. Translation gives CASSSSGGYYEQYF.

This chain uses TRBV11-1 with TRBJ1-1; D unclear. The germline CDR1 and CDR2 sequences are SGHAT and FQDESV (reference sequence). CDR3 length: 12 amino acids. V was cut by 10 bases and J by 4 bases, with 13 bases left in between. The CDR3 DNA reads as TGTGCCACCCGAAAGGTTGGCACTGAAGCTTTCTTT. Amino acid sequence: CATRKVGTEAFF.

The rearrangement uses TRBV18 and TRBJ2-7; 11 bases are a match to TRBD1. Germline V gene lookup returns CDR1 KGHSH and CDR2 LQKENI. Germline trimming cut 3 bases from V and 2 bases from J; bases unmatched to any gene: 0. The CDR3 loop spans 14 amino acids. CDR3 loop: CASSPGQGAYEQYF. In DNA, the CDR3 is TGTGCCAGCTCACCGGGACAGGGGGCCTACGAGCAGTACTTC. The variable domain in full, completed from reference TRBV18 and TRBJ2-7, reads NAGVMQNPRHLVRRRGQEARLRCSPMKGHSHVYWYRQLPEEGLKFMVYLQKENIIDESGMPKERFSAEFPKEGPSILRIQQVVRGDSAAYFCASSPGQGAYEQYFGPGTRLTVT.

The chain joins TRBV18 to TRBJ2-7, with TRBD1 matching over 9 bases. The germline CDR1 and CDR2 sequences are KGHSH and LQKENI. The CDR3 spans 15 residues. Losses at the gene ends were 4 bases for V and 0 bases for J; bases not matched to a gene: 4. The CDR3 loop reads CASSRTGDGSYEQYF. CDR3 bases: TGTGCCAGCTCACGGACAGGGGACGGCTCCTACGAGCAGTACTTC.

V is TRBV10-2 and J is TRBJ2-7; possibly TRBD2 for D (6 bases). Germline CDR1 reads WSHSY; CDR2 reads SAAADI. V lost 5 bases to trimming and J lost 9 bases, with 20 bases between them. The CDR3 runs 14 residues. CDR3 bases: TGCGCCAGCAGTTGGGGGACTGACGGGGAGCGGCAGTACTTC. Encoded protein: CASSWGTDGERQYF.

The DNA for the CDR3 is TGTGCCAGCAGCCCTGACAGGGCAACTGAAGCTTTCTTT. Translated, it gives CASSPDRATEAFF. The chain employs TRBV12-3 or TRBV12-4 and TRBJ1-1, with 7 bases fitting TRBD1. The CDR3 consists of 13 residues. J lost 5 bases, V lost 6 bases, and 6 bases had no gene match.

The chain combines TRBV7-9 with TRBJ1-4; the D is unclear. Per the germline V gene, CDR1 is SEHNR and CDR2 is FQNEAQ (reference sequence). V lost 0 bases and J lost 0, with 2 bases in between. The CDR3 has 14 amino acids. In DNA, the CDR3 is TGTGCCAGCAGCTTAGCAGCAACTAATGAAAAACTGTTTTTT. Translated, it gives CASSLAATNEKLFF.

This CDR3 reads CASSLSVSEAFF. The CDR3 nucleotides read TGTGCCAGCAGCTTAAGCGTCTCTGAAGCTTTCTTT. The V gene is TRBV13, the J gene TRBJ1-1; D gene ambiguous. The CDR3 totals 12 residues. Germline V lookup: CDR1 PRHDT, CDR2 FYEKMQ (reference sequence). Trimming removed 2 bases at V and 6 bases at J, with 7 bases between.

The chain joins TRBV5-1 to TRBJ1-2; weak D call: TRBD1 (6 bases). Trimming removed 0 bases from V and 2 bases from J, with 11 bases in between. The CDR3 extends over 15 amino acids. CDR1 is SGHRS, CDR2 YFSETQ, per germline. The DNA of the CDR3 is TGCGCCAGCAGCTTGGGGGGACAACAAAACTATGGCTACACCTTC. Translating gives CASSLGGQQNYGYTF.

The chain's CDR3 is CASSPLTGLNPETQYF. As DNA, the CDR3 is TGTGCCAGCTCACCACTGACGGGGCTCAACCCGGAGACCCAGTACTTC. The chain recombines TRBV18 with TRBJ2-5; either TRBD1 or TRBD2 may fit D (5 bases each). Germline V gene data show CDR1 as KGHSH and CDR2 as LQKENI. The CDR3 runs 16 residues. V was pared by 1 base and J by 5 bases, with 17 bases between.

V gene TRBV19 combines with J gene TRBJ1-2; 9 bases fit TRBD1. V dropped 10 bases and J dropped 4; count of bases not matched to a gene: 4. The CDR3 is made up of 12 amino acids. In germline, CDR1 is LNHDA, CDR2 SQIVND (reference sequence). Here the CDR3 reads CATSTGGYGYTF. The DNA for the CDR3 is TGTGCCACCTCGACAGGGGGCTATGGCTACACCTTC.

This clone has just one count. The CDR3 sequence: CASSLMSAGGRSYNEQFF. CDR3 bases: TGTGCCAGCAGCTTAATGTCGGCGGGGGGAAGGTCCTACAATGAGCAGTTCTTC. The chain joins TRBV7-8 to TRBJ2-1; 8 nucleotides agree with TRBD2. The CDR3 contains 18 residues. Germline V lookup: CDR1 SGHVS, CDR2 FQNEAQ. Germline trimming cut 2 bases from V and 1 base from J; bases unmatched to any gene: 10. Together with reference TRBV7-8 and TRBJ2-1, the CDR3 gives the full variable domain: GAGVSQSPRYKVAKRGQDVALRCDPISGHVSLFWYQQALGQGPEFLTYFQNEAQLDKSGLPSDRFFAERPEGSVSTLKIQRTQQEDSAVYLCASSLMSAGGRSYNEQFFGPGTRLTVL.